This entry lists 23 T cell receptor beta chains sequenced from one sample in a study of cytomegalovirus exposure and HLA in healthy donors. It was with 60 Vbeta and 13 Jbeta primers that the PCR ran. This table comes from immunoSEQ multiplex PCR, and its TCRdb copy is limited to in-frame clones, with some not included. The sample has about 94,000 clones; 60% to 80% are singletons. Sequenced input: PBMCs. These receptors all come from a woman between 40 and 50 years old in good health and CMV-seronegative.

The chain uses TRBV21-1 and TRBJ1-1; TRBD1, the D gene given by the table, was not confirmed from the DNA. TRBV21-1 is termed a pseudogene. This CDR3 contains 13 residues. This CDR3 is CASSRTGDTEAFF. The CDR3 DNA reads TGTGCCAGCAGCCGGACAGGGGACACTGAAGCTTTCTTT.

The chain links TRBV5-1 to TRBJ1-1, with D possibly matching TRBD1 (6 bases). With 4 bases removed from V and 3 bases from J, the gap between germline ends came to 13 bases. CDR3 size: 14 residues. CDR1 and CDR2 from the germline V gene are SGHRS and YFSETQ. CDR3 region: CASSLQGGDTEAFF. The CDR3 DNA reads as TGCGCCAGCAGCCTACAGGGAGGGGACACTGAAGCTTTCTTT.

The chain uses TRBV28 and TRBJ2-7; TRBD1 might be the D (6 bases). This CDR3 contains 14 residues. Germline V gives CDR1 MDHEN, CDR2 SYDVKM. V was pared by 8 bases and J by 1 base, with 15 bases between. Written as DNA, the CDR3 is TGTGCCAGCCAGGGGCCCGACTCGTCCTACGAGCAGTACTTC. Translating it yields CASQGPDSSYEQYF.

V and J are TRBV29-1 and TRBJ1-2, with D possibly TRBD1 on 5 matching bases. Trimming removed 5 bases at V and 4 bases at J, with 11 bases between. Germline lookup yields CDR1 SQVTM and CDR2 ANQGSEA. CDR3 length: 12 amino acids. This CDR3 reads CSVKGIGYGYTF. As DNA, the CDR3 is TGCAGCGTTAAGGGGATCGGCTATGGCTACACCTTC.

The chain recombines TRBV4-2 with TRBJ2-3, with D possibly TRBD1 on 6 matching bases. The V end was cut by 1 base, the J end by 0 bases, with 14 bases between. CDR1 and CDR2 from the germline V gene are LGHNA and YNFKEQ. CDR3 length: 17 amino acids. In nucleotides, the CDR3 is TGTGCCAGCAGCCAAGTTGGTGCAGGGGCTAGCACAGATACGCAGTATTTT. This codes for CASSQVGAGASTDTQYF.

V usage is TRBV13 and J usage is TRBJ2-7, with 9 bases that match TRBD1. The CDR3 has 16 residues. With V trimmed by 5 bases and J by 0 bases, 8 bases remained unmatched. From germline, CDR1 is PRHDT and CDR2 FYEKMQ (reference sequence). The CDR3 protein is CASSPAGTGSSYEQYF. In DNA form, the CDR3 reads TGTGCCAGCAGCCCAGCCGGGACAGGGAGCTCCTACGAGCAGTACTTC.

This clone appeared once. The chain uses TRBV27 and TRBJ1-6; a possible D gene is TRBD1 (5 bases). Trimming left V 2 bases short and J 0 bases short, with 8 bases between. The germline gives CDR1 MNHEY, CDR2 SMNVEV (reference sequence). The CDR3 has 16 amino acids. The CDR3 spells CASSLVGGSYNSPLHF. CDR3 nucleotides: TGTGCCAGCAGTTTAGTGGGGGGCTCCTATAATTCACCCCTCCACTTT.

V usage is TRBV6-1 and J usage is TRBJ2-6, with D perhaps TRBD1 (5 bases). Germline assignment: CDR1 MNHNS and CDR2 SASEGT. V lost 4 bases to trimming and J lost 0 bases, with 10 bases between them. The CDR3 covers 16 residues. The CDR3, as DNA: TGTGCCAGCAGTGGGGGCAGCTACTCTGGGGCCAACGTCCTGACTTTC. It codes for CASSGGSYSGANVLTF.

This clone was observed a handful of times. V usage is TRBV14 and J usage is TRBJ1-5; D is perhaps TRBD1 (5 bases). The V gene's germline CDR1 is SGHDN and CDR2 FVKESK. V was shortened by 1 base and J by 7 bases, with 17 bases between the two germline ends. This CDR3 region has 16 residues. The CDR3 bases are TGTGCCAGCAGCCAAGGAGGAGGGCAGGGTGGACAGCCCCAGCATTTT. Its protein is CASSQGGGQGGQPQHF.

J is TRBJ2-1 and V is TRBV30; 7 bases are shared with TRBD2. J was trimmed by 10 bases and V by 3 bases; bases with no gene match: 6. The germline gives CDR1 GTSNPN, CDR2 SVGIG (reference sequence). The CDR3 has 12 residues. The CDR3 coding sequence is TGTGCCTGGAGGGGAGGGGCAGAAGAGCAGTTCTTC. This encodes CAWRGGAEEQFF. The complete variable domain, with remaining parts taken from reference TRBV30 and TRBJ2-1, reads SQTIHQWPATLVQPVGSPLSLECTVEGTSNPNLYWYRQAAGRGLQLLFYSVGIGQISSEVPQNLSASRPQDRQFILSSKKLLLSDSGFYLCAWRGGAEEQFFGPGTRLTVL.

The chain carries TRBV5-4 and TRBJ2-3; D not certain. Germline lookup yields CDR1 SGHNT and CDR2 YYREEE (reference sequence). CDR3 length: 15 residues. V lost 0 bases, J lost 2 bases, and 10 bases lay in between. The CDR3 reads CASSLDSSFTDTQYF. CDR3 DNA: TGTGCCAGCAGCTTGGACTCTTCTTTCACAGATACGCAGTATTTT.

The genes are TRBV4-2 and TRBJ2-1, with a weak D call TRBD1 (6 bases). Trimming pared 0 bases from V and 3 bases from J, leaving 9 bases between. The CDR3 covers 15 residues. Germline-derived CDR1 and CDR2 are LGHNA and YNFKEQ. This CDR3 reads CASSQERTVYNEQFF. The CDR3 nucleotides read TGTGCCAGCAGCCAAGAACGGACAGTCTACAATGAGCAGTTCTTC.

The gene calls are TRBV4-3 and TRBJ2-7; D uncertain. This CDR3 spans 14 amino acids. The germline CDR1 and CDR2 sequences are LGHNA and YSLEER. V was pared by 0 bases and J by 2 bases, with 8 bases between. The CDR3 region has the DNA TGCGCCAGCAGCCAAGATCGTGGAGCCTACGAGCAGTACTTC. It is translated as CASSQDRGAYEQYF.

This sequence joins TRBV7-7 and TRBJ2-3, with 10 bases fitting TRBD2. The V segment lost 4 bases and the J segment 6 bases; nucleotides outside the gene matches: 7. Germline lookup yields CDR1 SSHAT and CDR2 FNYEAQ (reference sequence). CDR3 length equals 15 residues. CDR3 sequence: CASSSTSGAADTQYF. The CDR3 DNA follows: TGTGCCAGCAGCTCTACTAGCGGGGCCGCGGATACGCAGTATTTT.

This chain links TRBV19 with TRBJ2-5, with 8 bases aligning to TRBD2. Near its end, the DNA agrees better with TRBJ2-7, so the J call may be wrong. The germline V gene has CDR1 LNHDA and CDR2 SQIVND (reference sequence). This CDR3 is 15 amino acids long. The CDR3 DNA follows: TGTGCCAGTAGTATAAGTAAGCGGGGGTCCTACGAGCAGTACTTC. Translation gives CASSISKRGSYEQYF.

This chain connects TRBV14 to TRBJ2-7; 11 bases are a match to TRBD1. V was pared by 3 bases and J by 2 bases, with 6 bases of the junction left unmatched. Germline CDR1 and CDR2: SGHDN and FVKESK. This CDR3 region has 16 residues. The CDR3 loop reads CASSHQGTGGTYEQYF. The CDR3 DNA reads TGTGCCAGCAGCCACCAGGGGACAGGGGGAACCTACGAGCAGTACTTC.

V gene TRBV7-2 combines with J gene TRBJ1-4; D perhaps matches TRBD1 (5 bases). The germline gives CDR1 SGHTA, CDR2 FQGNSA. The CDR3 covers 14 residues. Trimming pared 5 bases from V and 7 bases from J, leaving 14 bases between. The CDR3 DNA sequence: TGTGCCAGCAGCCCCAGCGGGGACGGTGAAAAACTGTTTTTT. Translated: CASSPSGDGEKLFF.

The rearrangement links TRBV5-4 to TRBJ2-3; 8 bases line up with TRBD2. This CDR3 is built from 15 residues. J was trimmed by 4 bases and V by 6 bases; bases with no gene match: 10. CDR1 and CDR2 from the germline V gene are SGHNT and YYREEE (reference sequence). CDR3 sequence: CASKESLREADTQYF. CDR3 sequence (DNA): TGTGCCAGCAAAGAGTCGCTGCGGGAGGCAGATACGCAGTATTTT.

This chain links TRBV2 with TRBJ1-4; 10 bases are shared with TRBD1. Germline loops: CDR1 SNHLY, CDR2 FYNNEI. CDR3 length: 14 residues. Germline trimming cut 4 bases from V and 5 bases from J; bases unmatched to any gene: 1. Here the CDR3 DNA reads TGTGCCAGCAGTGGGGACAGGGGAAATGAAAAACTGTTTTTT. Amino acid sequence: CASSGDRGNEKLFF.

This chain connects TRBV27 to TRBJ2-4; 8 bases fit TRBD2. Per germline, CDR1 MNHEY and CDR2 SMNVEV (reference sequence). The CDR3 is 16 amino acids. The ends lost 2 bases at V and 1 base at J; junction bases unmatched: 4. The CDR3 sequence: CASSLSGGGAKNIQYF. The CDR3 DNA is TGTGCCAGCAGTTTAAGCGGCGGGGGGGCCAAAAACATTCAGTACTTC.

The chain links TRBV5-6 to TRBJ2-3; D is undetermined. The CDR3 spans 17 residues. In germline, CDR1 is SGHDT, CDR2 YYEEEE. V lost 0 bases, J lost 2 bases, and 16 bases lay in between. CDR3 nucleotide sequence: TGTGCCAGCAGCTTGGGGATCCAGGTGTCCCTCACAGATACGCAGTATTTT. Translation gives CASSLGIQVSLTDTQYF.

Turning to this clone: The CDR3 does not end in the conserved phenylalanine or tryptophan, so this is likely a read error. The DNA is left out, because the CDR3 cannot be placed on it with certainty; the CDR3 is given as TCRdb lists it. The chain carries TRBV7-2 and TRBJ1-1; the table's D call of TRBD1 was not tested on the DNA. From germline, CDR1 is SGHTA and CDR2 FQGNSA. The CDR3 adds up to 14 amino acids, both ends counted. The CDR3: CASSLAPTGGVYPL.

The CDR3 sequence: CASSLAMGRGMVEAFF. CDR3 coding DNA: TGTGCCAGCAGCTTAGCGATGGGCAGGGGGATGGTTGAAGCTTTCTTT. This chain joins TRBV7-8 and TRBJ1-1, with TRBD1 identical over 7 bases. Germline lookup yields CDR1 SGHVS and CDR2 FQNEAQ. Trimming removed 0 bases from V and 7 bases from J; junction bases left unmatched: 11. CDR3 length: 16 residues.